This passage covers 19 T cell receptor beta chains from one sample sequenced in a study of cytomegalovirus exposure and HLA in healthy donors. PCR involved 60 Vbeta and 13 Jbeta primers. Using immunoSEQ multiplex PCR, the repertoire was profiled, and TCRdb retains in-frame clones only, with some absent. Of under 150,000 clones listed, 84% were seen once; the top ten hold under 3.5%. Sequencing was carried out using PBMCs. The receptors derive from a man aged 45-65 years in good health and CMV-seronegative.

The chain couples TRBV18 to TRBJ2-1, with TRBD1 matching over 8 bases. Germline CDR1 and CDR2: KGHSH and LQKENI. The CDR3 has 14 residues. J was trimmed by 8 bases and V by 5 bases; bases with no gene match: 8. The CDR3 here is CASSGQGALHEQFF. CDR3 DNA: TGTGCCAGCTCAGGCCAGGGGGCTCTCCATGAGCAGTTCTTC.

V is TRBV7-9 and J is TRBJ1-2; TRBD1 matches 9 bases. The junction had 10 bases not matched to a gene; V was cut back by 7 bases and J by 7 bases. The germline gives CDR1 SEHNR, CDR2 FQNEAQ (reference sequence). The CDR3 has 14 residues. The CDR3 here is CASTKGGTGFGYTF. CDR3 coding DNA: TGTGCCAGCACCAAGGGGGGGACAGGGTTTGGCTACACCTTC.

The rearrangement links TRBV9 to TRBJ1-3, with D unresolved. The V gene lost 2 bases and the J gene lost 7 bases, with 10 bases spanning the gap. The CDR3 contains 13 residues. Germline V gene lookup returns CDR1 SGDLS and CDR2 YYNGEE. The DNA of the CDR3 is TGTGCCAGCAGCGTCGGGGTCAAGAACACCATATATTTT. Translation: CASSVGVKNTIYF.

V is TRBV6-5 and J is TRBJ1-2, with a tentative D call TRBD1 (6 bases). Trimming shortened V by 5 bases and J by 8 bases, and 18 bases separated the two germline ends. Germline V CDR1 and CDR2: MNHEY, SVGAGI. The CDR3 sequence is 14 residues long. CDR3 DNA: TGTGCCAGCAGTCCCCGCCGGGACATATGGGGCTACACCTTC. Residues: CASSPRRDIWGYTF.

V usage is TRBV27 and J usage is TRBJ1-6, with unresolved D. The germline V gene has CDR1 MNHEY and CDR2 SMNVEV (reference sequence). CDR3 length: 15 amino acids. The ends were cut back, 2 bases at V and 3 bases at J, with 8 bases in the middle. This CDR3 is CASSLAGFYNSPLHF. In nucleotides, the CDR3 is TGTGCCAGCAGTTTAGCCGGTTTCTATAATTCACCCCTCCACTTT.

This clone showed up just a few times. The chain couples TRBV9 to TRBJ1-2; TRBD1 might be the D (6 bases). V was trimmed by 4 bases and J by 4 bases, leaving 14 bases between them. This CDR3 is 14 amino acids long. Per germline, CDR1 SGDLS and CDR2 YYNGEE. The CDR3 region is CASSPPGGGYGYTF. The CDR3, as DNA: TGTGCCAGCAGCCCACCTGGGGGCGGCTATGGCTACACCTTC. Full variable domain (missing parts from reference TRBV9 and TRBJ1-2): DSGVTQTPKHLITATGQRVTLRCSPRSGDLSVYWYQQSLDQGLQFLIQYYNGEERAKGNILERFSAQQFPDLHSELNLSSLELGDSALYFCASSPPGGGYGYTFGSGTRLTVV.

The V call is TRBV27, the J call TRBJ2-3, with a possible D match to TRBD1 (5 bases). CDR1 and CDR2 from the germline V gene are MNHEY and SMNVEV (reference sequence). V gave up 7 bases and J gave up 4 bases, with 9 bases separating them. The CDR3 contains 12 residues. The chain's CDR3 is CASKGAADTQYF. The CDR3 bases are TGTGCCAGCAAAGGGGCGGCAGATACGCAGTATTTT.

J is TRBJ2-7 and V is TRBV6-6; 9 nucleotides align to TRBD1. Trimming took 4 bases from V and 4 from J; bases not matched to a gene: 8. The CDR3 has 15 residues. Germline V gene lookup returns CDR1 MNHNY and CDR2 SVGAGI (reference sequence). For the CDR3, the DNA is TGTGCCAGCAGTTCCCCCGACAGGGGGGTTTACGAGCAGTACTTC. It yields the protein CASSSPDRGVYEQYF.

The table lists this clone with a few counts. This chain connects TRBV7-2 to TRBJ2-1; TRBD2 aligns across 7 bases. The CDR3 runs to 15 residues. The germline V gene has CDR1 SGHTA and CDR2 FQGNSA. The V segment lost 0 bases and the J segment 12 bases; nucleotides outside the gene matches: 11. CDR3 sequence reads: CASSLASFPQRGQFF. Here the CDR3 DNA reads TGTGCCAGCAGCTTAGCGTCTTTCCCACAGCGGGGGCAGTTCTTC.

V is TRBV6-6 and J is TRBJ2-7, with D tentatively TRBD2 (5 bases). Trimming stripped 4 bases from V and 2 bases from J, with 9 bases between. The CDR3 extends over 13 amino acids. The germline V gene encodes CDR1 MNHNY and CDR2 SVGAGI (reference sequence). CDR3 in amino acids: CASSSGIAYEQYF. CDR3 sequence (DNA): TGTGCCAGCAGTTCGGGGATAGCCTACGAGCAGTACTTC.

The genes are TRBV12-5 and TRBJ2-1; TRBD2 matches 8 bases. The CDR3 is 17 residues long. Germline assignment: CDR1 LGHNT and CDR2 FRNRAP. V gave up 6 bases and J gave up 7 bases; unmatched junction bases: 17. Written as DNA, the CDR3 is TGTGCTAGTGGCAATCCCTCCGGCGGGGGGCCCTTTAATGAGCAGTTCTTC. It yields the protein CASGNPSGGGPFNEQFF. The full variable domain, its missing parts supplied by reference TRBV12-5 and TRBJ2-1, is DARVTQTPRHKVTEMGQEVTMRCQPILGHNTVFWYRQTMMQGLELLAYFRNRAPLDDSGMPKDRFSAEMPDATLATLKIQPSEPRDSAVYFCASGNPSGGGPFNEQFFGPGTRLTVL.

The CDR3 DNA is TGTGCCTGGAGCGCAGGGTTGAGCGGGTCCCAGCATTTT. It yields the protein CAWSAGLSGSQHF. V gene TRBV30 combines with J gene TRBJ1-5; possible D gene TRBD1, 5 bases. The V gene lost 3 bases and the J gene lost 11 bases, with 17 bases spanning the gap. This CDR3 is 13 amino acids long. CDR1 GTSNPN and CDR2 SVGIG come from the germline V gene (reference sequence).

The chain links TRBV5-1 to TRBJ2-1; 7 bases are a match to TRBD1. The CDR3 is made up of 16 amino acids. Trimming removed 3 bases from V and 7 bases from J; junction bases left unmatched: 13. The V gene's germline CDR1 is SGHRS and CDR2 YFSETQ. The CDR3 region has the DNA TGCGCCAGCAGCTCCCTCGGACAGGAAGACGTTAATGAGCAGTTCTTC. Translation gives CASSSLGQEDVNEQFF.

This chain connects TRBV5-1 to TRBJ2-3; 7 nucleotides match TRBD1. CDR1 and CDR2 from the germline V gene are SGHRS and YFSETQ. The length of the CDR3 is 15 residues. J gave up 2 bases and V 2 bases, and 5 bases lay outside the gene matches. The CDR3 DNA is TGCGCCAGCAGCTTAACGGGACAGAACACAGATACGCAGTATTTT. It yields the protein CASSLTGQNTDTQYF.

The CDR3 sequence is CASSHGASPLHF. The DNA of the CDR3 is TGTGCCAGCAGCCATGGGGCTTCACCCCTCCACTTT. This chain links TRBV16 with TRBJ1-6; a weak D match, TRBD1 (5 bases). Germline V lookup: CDR1 KGHSY, CDR2 FQNENV. The germline V and J ends were trimmed by 3 bases and 9 bases, with 6 bases remaining between them. This CDR3 spans 12 amino acids.

The chain recombines TRBV6-4 with TRBJ2-7; 7 bases are a match to TRBD1. V gave up 4 bases and J gave up 1 base; unmatched junction bases: 10. The CDR3 is made up of 16 amino acids. Germline V lookup: CDR1 MRHNA, CDR2 SNTAGT. The DNA of the CDR3 is TGTGCCAGCAGTGCCCTACCGGGACAGCCATCCTACGAGCAGTACTTC. Protein sequence: CASSALPGQPSYEQYF.

This clone was detected only a few times. The chain carries TRBV19 and TRBJ1-2; D not certain. Per germline, CDR1 LNHDA and CDR2 SQIVND (reference sequence). The CDR3 has 14 residues. V was cut by 2 bases and J by 3 bases, with 10 bases left in between. This CDR3 reads CASSIFGGDYGYTF. The CDR3 nucleotides are TGTGCCAGTAGTATATTCGGCGGGGACTATGGCTACACCTTC.

The chain uses TRBV4-3 and TRBJ1-5; D perhaps matches TRBD1 (5 bases). V was shortened by 0 bases and J by 3 bases, with 18 bases between the two germline ends. Per germline, CDR1 LGHNA and CDR2 YSLEER. This CDR3 is built from 18 residues. CDR3 coding DNA: TGCGCCAGCAGCCAAGATATTGGGGGGAATGGAAACAATCAGCCCCAGCATTTT. It encodes CASSQDIGGNGNNQPQHF.

Comments on this clone: The sample contains more than one DNA sequence encoding this CDR3. This chain links TRBV4-1 with TRBJ2-5; 9 bases are a match to TRBD1. The CDR3 covers 17 residues. In germline, CDR1 is MGHRA, CDR2 YSYEKL. The V segment lost 4 bases and the J segment 3 bases; nucleotides outside the gene matches: 12. As DNA, the CDR3 is TGCGCCAGCAGCCCATCCAGACAGGGGGTGAGAGAAGAGACCCAGTACTTC. Protein: CASSPSRQGVREETQYF.